This is a list of T cell receptor beta chains from one sample in a study of blood T cells in healthy people across ages. MiXCR, applied by TCRdb to the 5' RACE reads, yields one record per CDR3 protein. Of 700,000 or so distinct CDR3 sequences listed, around a fifth are singletons. The sequenced sample was blood. Receptors were obtained from a man aged 65 to 85 in good health. Both conserved end residues are part of each CDR3. A D gene is named only where the DNA matches it firmly. Only part of the rows carry a size: once, few, many, or a class if the clone is expanded.

cdr3_nt | cdr3_aa | j_call | v_call | d_call | clone_size
TGTGCCAGCAGTGAGTTCCAGGCCCTGTACTATGGCTACACCTTC | CASSEFQALYYGYTF | TRBJ1-2 | TRBV6-1 | - | -
TGTGCCAGCAGCCCTACGGCGGGAAGTTCTAACTATGGCTACACCTTC | CASSPTAGSSNYGYTF | TRBJ1-2 | TRBV7-9 | - | -
TGTGCCAGCAGTGCTGGACAGAGTCAGCCCCAGCATTTT | CASSAGQSQPQHF | TRBJ1-5 | TRBV12-3/TRBV12-4 | - | -
TGTGCCGCCGGTCAGTATTACAATGAGCAGTTCTTC | CAAGQYYNEQFF | TRBJ2-1 | TRBV6-5 | - | -
TGTGCCAGCAGTGAATGGACGGGCAGTTCTACAGTGGAGCAGTACTTC | CASSEWTGSSTVEQYF | TRBJ2-7 | TRBV6-1 | - | -
TGTGCCAGCAGCCCCGGGACAGGGACTAGCGCAGGGTACATTGAGCAGTTCTTC | CASSPGTGTSAGYIEQFF | TRBJ2-1 | TRBV6-1 | - | -
TGTGCCAGCAGCTTAAACAGGGTGGAGAATTCACCCCTCCACTTT | CASSLNRVENSPLHF | TRBJ1-6 | TRBV7-2 | - | -
TGCAGCGCTGAACCGGGAGTAGAGACCCAGTACTTC | CSAEPGVETQYF | TRBJ2-5 | TRBV29-1 | - | few
TGTGCCAGCAGTTACAAGGAGCTGAACACTGAAGCTTTCTTT | CASSYKELNTEAFF | TRBJ1-1 | TRBV6-6 | - | -
TGTGCCACACTTTTAATCGGGGGGATTGAGACCCAGTACTTC | CATLLIGGIETQYF | TRBJ2-5 | TRBV7-2 | TRBD2 | -
TGTGCCACTGGACAGGGGGCAATCACAGATACGCAGTATTTT | CATGQGAITDTQYF | TRBJ2-3 | TRBV10-3 | TRBD1 | few
TGTGCCAGCAGCTCACGCAGACAAGAGACCCAGTACTTC | CASSSRRQETQYF | TRBJ2-5 | TRBV11-2 | - | few
TGTGCCAGCAGTCACGGGACTAGCGCCAATGAGCAGTTCTTC | CASSHGTSANEQFF | TRBJ2-1 | TRBV6-2/TRBV6-3 | TRBD2 | -
TGTGCCAGCACCTTCAACATGAACACTGAAGCTTTCTTT | CASTFNMNTEAFF | TRBJ1-1 | TRBV5-5 | - | -
TGTGCCAGCAGTGAAGGGGGAAGAACAGATACGCAGTATTTT | CASSEGGRTDTQYF | TRBJ2-3 | TRBV2 | - | -
TGCAGCGTTGTTTTAAGTCAGGGGATAGACTACACCTTC | CSVVLSQGIDYTF | TRBJ1-2 | TRBV29-1 | - | -
TGTGCCAGCGGGTTGCGAGGCAACATTCAGTACTTC | CASGLRGNIQYF | TRBJ2-4 | TRBV27 | - | -
TGCGCCAGCAGCCGGGGACTAGCGGTTTCCTGCGAGCAGTACTTC | CASSRGLAVSCEQYF | TRBJ2-7 | TRBV5-1 | TRBD2 | -
TGCGCCAGCAGCTTGGTCCAGGGAGGGACAGATACGCAGTATTTT | CASSLVQGGTDTQYF | TRBJ2-3 | TRBV5-1 | TRBD2 | -
TGTGCCAGCAGTTACCTGACGAGCTCCTACAATGAGCAGTTCTTC | CASSYLTSSYNEQFF | TRBJ2-1 | TRBV6-6 | - | few
TGTGCCAGCAGCTTCAGCTCACCCATTACTCATTTC | CASSFSSPITHF | TRBJ2-5 | TRBV7-2 | - | -
TGCAGTGCTAGCTTCCGGCGGGGGGCCTACAATGAGCAGTTCTTC | CSASFRRGAYNEQFF | TRBJ2-1 | TRBV20-1 | TRBD2 | -
TGTGCCAGCAGCTTACCCCCCGGCGGGACTAGCACAGATACGCAGTATTTT | CASSLPPGGTSTDTQYF | TRBJ2-3 | TRBV11-2 | - | -
TGTGCCAGCAGCCCGGACGGCGGGACCGTTGGCTACACCTTC | CASSPDGGTVGYTF | TRBJ1-2 | TRBV5-5 | - | few
TGTGCCAGCAGTCCGGACAGGGAGGGCTATGGCTACACCTTC | CASSPDREGYGYTF | TRBJ1-2 | TRBV6-5 | TRBD1 | -
TGCAGCGGGACTTCCGAAAGGTTGAGTGAGCAGTTCTTC | CSGTSERLSEQFF | TRBJ2-1 | TRBV20-1 | - | -
TGTGCCAGCAGCCTGAGCGGGGGGGCCTACGAGCAGTACTTC | CASSLSGGAYEQYF | TRBJ2-7 | TRBV28 | TRBD2 | -
TGTGCCAGCAGCTTGGGGGGCCAAGCCAAAAACATTCAGTCCTTC | CASSLGGQAKNIQSF | TRBJ2-4 | TRBV7-2 | - | -
TGTGCCAGCACCCAGCCGTTAGTCGGGTCCGGGGCGCAGTACTTC | CASTQPLVGSGAQYF | TRBJ2-5 | TRBV12-3/TRBV12-4 | - | -
TGTGCCAGCAGTCCAAGCCAGGGTCAGCCCCAGCATTTT | CASSPSQGQPQHF | TRBJ1-5 | TRBV12-3/TRBV12-4 | - | -
TGTGCCAGCAGCTTAGTTAGCTGGAATGAGCAGTTCTTC | CASSLVSWNEQFF | TRBJ2-1 | TRBV11-2 | - | -
TGCTCGTGGAGACCGGGCCCATACAATGAGCAGTTCTTC | CSWRPGPYNEQFF | TRBJ2-1 | TRBV20-1 | - | few
TGCGCCAGCAGCATCCAGGGCTCAGGGGACACTGAAGCTTTCTTT | CASSIQGSGDTEAFF | TRBJ1-1 | TRBV5-1 | - | few
TGTGCCAGCACCCTAAGGAGGGGGGTCTCGGTGGAGACCCAGTACTTC | CASTLRRGVSVETQYF | TRBJ2-5 | TRBV12-3/TRBV12-4 | - | -
TGTGCCAGCAGACCGAGGGGGTTTGGAAAACTGTTTTTT | CASRPRGFGKLFF | TRBJ1-4 | TRBV6-2/TRBV6-3 | - | few
TGTGCCAGCAGCGCTGGGGACAGGGGGCAAATGGATGAGCAGTTCTTC | CASSAGDRGQMDEQFF | TRBJ2-1 | TRBV9 | TRBD1 | many
TGCAGTGCTAGACAGGGGTCAAATGAAAAACTGTTTTTT | CSARQGSNEKLFF | TRBJ1-4 | TRBV20-1 | - | -
TGCAGTGCTACGCCGGGACTAGCGGGAGGGGAGACCCAGTACTTC | CSATPGLAGGETQYF | TRBJ2-5 | TRBV20-1 | TRBD2 | -
TGTGCCAGCAGCCTCAACTGGGCAGTACAAGAGACCCAGTACTTC | CASSLNWAVQETQYF | TRBJ2-5 | TRBV11-2 | - | few
TGTGCCAGCGGGGGCACAGGGGTTCAGCCCCAGCATTTT | CASGGTGVQPQHF | TRBJ1-5 | TRBV12-3/TRBV12-4 | TRBD1 | few
TGCAGTGCCTACCGGGGGACTAACCCTTACAATGAGCAGTTCTTC | CSAYRGTNPYNEQFF | TRBJ2-1 | TRBV20-1 | TRBD2 | -
TGTGCCAGCAGCTTCAGACCTGGGACGGAAAATCTACGGGGCACTGAAGCTTTCTTT | CASSFRPGTENLRGTEAFF | TRBJ1-1 | TRBV7-2 | - | -
TGTGCCAGCAGACGACAGGGAGAGACCCAGTACTTC | CASRRQGETQYF | TRBJ2-5 | TRBV11-3 | TRBD1 | many
TGCAGTGCTAGGATCCCAAGGTTAAATGAAAAACTGTTTTTT | CSARIPRLNEKLFF | TRBJ1-4 | TRBV20-1 | - | many
TGCAGTGCTCCAATTGGGGGTCTGGCCTACGAGCAGTACTTC | CSAPIGGLAYEQYF | TRBJ2-7 | TRBV20-1 | - | -
TGTGCCAGCAGCCAAGACATGGCGGGAATCAGTGATACGCAGTATTTT | CASSQDMAGISDTQYF | TRBJ2-3 | TRBV14 | - | -
TGTGCCAGCTCACCATCTATGGGAAGAGACGAGCAGTACTTC | CASSPSMGRDEQYF | TRBJ2-7 | TRBV18 | - | -
TGTGCCAGCAGCCAAGAGGCTGGGGCCCGGGGTACGCAGTATTTT | CASSQEAGARGTQYF | TRBJ2-3 | TRBV3-1 | - | few
TGTGCCAGCAGTTTGGCCGGGACAGGAAAAAACATTCAGTACTTC | CASSLAGTGKNIQYF | TRBJ2-4 | TRBV7-2 | TRBD1 | many
TGTGCCAGCAGGCGACTAGCAGAAGATACGCAGTATTTT | CASRRLAEDTQYF | TRBJ2-3 | TRBV6-6 | TRBD2 | -
TGTGCTAGCAGCGCTCGGGACACCCCTAACTATGACTACACCTTC | CASSARDTPNYDYTF | TRBJ1-2 | TRBV7-9 | - | -
TGTGCCAGCAGTAATGGAGGAGCTAACTATGGCTACACCTTC | CASSNGGANYGYTF | TRBJ1-2 | TRBV6-1 | - | -
TGTGCCAGCAGCTTACGGAGGGAAGAGACCCAGTACTTC | CASSLRREETQYF | TRBJ2-5 | TRBV5-5 | - | few